This T cell receptor (beta chain) was found in a study of cytomegalovirus exposure and HLA in healthy donors. With 60 Vbeta and 13 Jbeta primers, the PCR was carried out. Produced via immunoSEQ multiplex PCR; TCRdb's table is partial and in-frame only. The table records some 120,000 clones, around 75% of them present only once. There are 17 residues in the CDR3. V gave up 2 bases and J gave up 1 base, with 17 bases separating them. The V gene's germline CDR1 is SGHVS and CDR2 FNYEAQ. This clone was detected only once. Sequencing was done on a sample of PBMCs. The J gene is TRBJ1-1, the V gene TRBV7-6, with unresolved D. The receptor was isolated from a woman between 45 and 65 years old in good health and CMV-seropositive. The CDR3 DNA reads TGTGCCAGCAGCTTATTAGGAGGGCGCAGAGGGAACACTGAAGCTTTCTTT. Translating gives CASSLLGGRRGNTEAFF.